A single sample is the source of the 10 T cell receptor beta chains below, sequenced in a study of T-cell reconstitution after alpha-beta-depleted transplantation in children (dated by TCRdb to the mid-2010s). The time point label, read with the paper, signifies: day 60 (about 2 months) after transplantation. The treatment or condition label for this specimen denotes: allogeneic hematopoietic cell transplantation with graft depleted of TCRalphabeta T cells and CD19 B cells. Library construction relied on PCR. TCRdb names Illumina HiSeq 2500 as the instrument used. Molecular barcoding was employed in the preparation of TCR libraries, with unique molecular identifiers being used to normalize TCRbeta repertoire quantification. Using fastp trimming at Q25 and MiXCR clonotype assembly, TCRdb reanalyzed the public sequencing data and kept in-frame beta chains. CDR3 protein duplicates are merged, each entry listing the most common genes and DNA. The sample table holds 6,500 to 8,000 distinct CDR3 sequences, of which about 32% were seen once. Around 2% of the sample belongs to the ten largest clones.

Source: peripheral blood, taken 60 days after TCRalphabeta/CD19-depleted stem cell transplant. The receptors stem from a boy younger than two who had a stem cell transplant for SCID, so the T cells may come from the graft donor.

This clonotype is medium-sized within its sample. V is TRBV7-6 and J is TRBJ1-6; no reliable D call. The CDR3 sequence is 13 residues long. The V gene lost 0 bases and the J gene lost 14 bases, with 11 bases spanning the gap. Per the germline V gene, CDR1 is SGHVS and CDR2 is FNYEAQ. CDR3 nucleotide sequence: TGTGCCAGCAGCTTAGCGCTTGGGGTCGCCCTCCACTTT. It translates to CASSLALGVALHF.

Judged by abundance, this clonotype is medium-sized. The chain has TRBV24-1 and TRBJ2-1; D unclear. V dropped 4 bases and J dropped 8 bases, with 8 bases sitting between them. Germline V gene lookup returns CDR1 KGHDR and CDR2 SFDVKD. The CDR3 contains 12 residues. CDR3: CATSDLGYEQFF. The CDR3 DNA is TGTGCCACCAGTGACCTCGGGTATGAGCAGTTCTTC.

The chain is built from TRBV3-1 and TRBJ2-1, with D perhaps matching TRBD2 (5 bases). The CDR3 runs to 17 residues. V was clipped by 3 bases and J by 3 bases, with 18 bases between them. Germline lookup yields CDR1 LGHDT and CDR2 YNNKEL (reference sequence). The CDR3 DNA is TGTGCCAGCAGCCACGAGGTCCCTCGGGAACACTACAATGAGCAGTTCTTC. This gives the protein CASSHEVPREHYNEQFF.

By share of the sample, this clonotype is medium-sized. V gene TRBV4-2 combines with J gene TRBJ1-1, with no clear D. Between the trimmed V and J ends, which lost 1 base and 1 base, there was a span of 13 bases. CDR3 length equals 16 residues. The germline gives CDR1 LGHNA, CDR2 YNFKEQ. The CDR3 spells CASSQVALPKNTEAFF. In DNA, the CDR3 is TGTGCCAGCAGCCAAGTGGCGTTGCCAAAGAACACTGAAGCTTTCTTT.

The CDR3 nucleotides are TGTGCCATCAGTCCCGGGACCCCGACTTGGACTGAAGCTTTCTTT. Encoded protein: CAISPGTPTWTEAFF. The chain recombines TRBV10-3 with TRBJ1-1, with a tentative D call TRBD1 (5 bases). Germline V lookup: CDR1 ENHRY, CDR2 SYGVKD. The V end lost 5 bases, the J end lost 5 bases, and 18 bases lay between the germline ends. The CDR3 spans 15 residues.

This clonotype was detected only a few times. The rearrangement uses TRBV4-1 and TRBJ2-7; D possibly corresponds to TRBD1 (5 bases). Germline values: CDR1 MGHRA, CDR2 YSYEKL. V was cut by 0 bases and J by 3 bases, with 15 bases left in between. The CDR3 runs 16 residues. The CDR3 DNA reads TGCGCCAGCAGCCAAGATTTCAGGGCTCCTATCTACGAGCAGTACTTC. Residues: CASSQDFRAPIYEQYF.

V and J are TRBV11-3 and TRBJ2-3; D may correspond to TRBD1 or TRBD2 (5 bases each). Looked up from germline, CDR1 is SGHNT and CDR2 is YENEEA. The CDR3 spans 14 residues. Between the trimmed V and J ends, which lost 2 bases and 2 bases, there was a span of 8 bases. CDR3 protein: CASSLRGVTDTQYF. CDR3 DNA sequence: TGTGCCAGCAGCTTAAGAGGGGTCACAGATACGCAGTATTTT.

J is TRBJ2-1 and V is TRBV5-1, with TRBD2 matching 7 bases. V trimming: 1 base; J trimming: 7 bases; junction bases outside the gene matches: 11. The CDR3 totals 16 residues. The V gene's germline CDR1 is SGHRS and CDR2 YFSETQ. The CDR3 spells CASSLNRAGVRNEQFF. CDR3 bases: TGCGCCAGCAGCTTGAATCGGGCGGGAGTTAGAAATGAGCAGTTCTTC.

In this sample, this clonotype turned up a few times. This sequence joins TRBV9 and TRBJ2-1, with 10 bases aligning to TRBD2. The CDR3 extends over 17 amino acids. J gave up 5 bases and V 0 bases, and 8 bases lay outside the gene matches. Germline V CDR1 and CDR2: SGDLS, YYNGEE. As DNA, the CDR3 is TGTGCCAGCAGCGTAGTTCTCCTAGCGGGAGACAACAATGAGCAGTTCTTC. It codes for CASSVVLLAGDNNEQFF.

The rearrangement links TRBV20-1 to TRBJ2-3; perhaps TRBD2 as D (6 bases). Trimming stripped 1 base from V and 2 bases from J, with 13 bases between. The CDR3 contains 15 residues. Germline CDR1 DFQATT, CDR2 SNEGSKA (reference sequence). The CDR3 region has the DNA TGCAGTGCTAGAGTAGGTAGCGGCAACACAGATACGCAGTATTTT. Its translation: CSARVGSGNTDTQYF.